The 13 T cell receptor beta chains below come from one sample, sequenced in a study of Graves' ophthalmopathy and Graves' hyperthyroidism. Beta-chain TCR CDR3 regions were amplified from RNA transcripts. HTBI-primed RT-PCR formed the first round, and a multiplex PCR formed the second. A single record per CDR3 protein comes from TCRdb applying MiXCR to the multiplex PCR reads. The table shows about 420,000 distinct CDR3 sequences, with under 25% occurring only once. Sequencing was performed on peripheral blood. The origin of the receptors is a woman aged 18-30 years with stable Graves' hyperthyroidism.

Comments on this clonotype: This may come from a read error, since a much larger clone is one base off. J is TRBJ2-2 and V is TRBV2; tentative D call: TRBD1 (6 bases). CDR1 is SNHLY, CDR2 FYNNEI, per germline. The CDR3 sequence is 14 residues long. CDR3 sequence reads: CATSDSGVAGELCF. CDR3 in DNA: TGTGCCACCAGTGATTCAGGGGTCGCCGGGGAGCTGTGTTTT.

There are many counts of this clonotype. This chain joins TRBV6-4 and TRBJ2-3; D is uncertain. Trimming removed 2 bases from V and 2 bases from J, with 8 bases in between. Germline CDR1 reads MRHNA; CDR2 reads SNTAGT. The CDR3 consists of 14 residues. In nucleotides, the CDR3 is TGTGCCAGCAGTGACGACGGTTCCACAGATACGCAGTATTTT. Translation gives CASSDDGSTDTQYF.

This clonotype was detected many times. The V gene is TRBV6-1, the J gene TRBJ1-5; no definite D call. V gave up 6 bases and J gave up 0 bases, with 6 bases separating them. This CDR3 region has 13 residues. The V gene's germline CDR1 is MNHNS and CDR2 SASEGT. DNA for the CDR3: TGTGCCAGCAGGAGGAATAGCAATCAGCCCCAGCATTTT. Protein sequence: CASRRNSNQPQHF.

With regard to this clonotype: This likely comes from a read error, as the CDR3 has no conserved phenylalanine or tryptophan at its end. The gene calls are TRBV6-1 and TRBJ2-5, with 8 bases that match TRBD1. CDR1 and CDR2 (germline): MNHNS, SASEGT. V lost 7 bases, J lost 1 base, and 8 bases stayed unmatched. This CDR3 comprises 15 residues. CDR3 protein: CASTTGTGPQETQYS. The CDR3 DNA reads TGTGCCAGCACCACAGGGACAGGCCCCCAAGAGACCCAGTACTCC.

This clonotype was seen repeatedly, ten times or more. The genes are TRBV9 and TRBJ2-7, with a weak D call TRBD2 (5 bases). This CDR3 has 11 residues. The germline gives CDR1 SGDLS, CDR2 YYNGEE. V was pared by 2 bases and J by 5 bases, with 5 bases between. CDR3: CASSVRDEQYF. In DNA form, the CDR3 reads TGTGCCAGCAGCGTGAGGGACGAGCAGTACTTC.

This clonotype was counted many times. A much larger clone lies one base from this, so it may be a read error. The chain combines TRBV28 with TRBJ2-7, with 13 bases aligning to TRBD2. This CDR3 has 15 amino acids. Germline CDR1 is MDHEN and CDR2 is SYDVKM. In DNA, the CDR3 is TGTGCCAGCAGTTGGGGGACTAGCGGGATCAACGAGCGGTACTTC. Translated, it gives CASSWGTSGINERYF.

Ten or more counts support this clonotype. V usage is TRBV2 and J usage is TRBJ1-1, with D maybe TRBD1 (5 bases). This CDR3 has 18 amino acids. The germline gives CDR1 SNHLY, CDR2 FYNNEI. V lost 7 bases and J 0 bases, leaving 24 bases between the germline ends. Here the CDR3 DNA reads TGTGCCAGCACCCCCAATGGTGGGACGGTCACTATGAACACTGAAGCTTTCTTT. Its protein is CASTPNGGTVTMNTEAFF.

The chain links TRBV15 to TRBJ1-2, with TRBD1 matching 9 bases. From germline, CDR1 is LNHNV and CDR2 YYDKDF (reference sequence). The trim removed 4 bases at V and 7 bases at J, leaving 10 bases unmatched. CDR3 length: 15 amino acids. The CDR3 protein is CATSTYRDRVIGYTF. The CDR3 DNA follows: TGTGCCACCAGCACGTATAGGGACAGGGTAATTGGCTACACCTTC. Supplemented by reference TRBV15 and TRBJ1-2, the full variable domain reads DAMVIQNPRYQVTQFGKPVTLSCSQTLNHNVMYWYQQKSSQAPKLLFHYYDKDFNNEADTPDNFQSRRPNTSFCFLDIRSPGLGDTAMYLCATSTYRDRVIGYTFGSGTRLTVV.

Written as DNA, the CDR3 is TGTGCCAGCAGTTTAGGGTCAGGGACGGCGTACGAGCAGTACTTC. Its translation: CASSLGSGTAYEQYF. The chain recombines TRBV12-3 or TRBV12-4 with TRBJ2-7; D tentatively reads TRBD1 or TRBD2 (5 bases each). Trimming took off 1 base at V and 4 bases at J, with 14 bases between the two ends. CDR3 length: 15 amino acids.

The table lists this clonotype with many counts. At one of its ends the junction is not consistent with the germline gene, which may arise from a read error. The chain links TRBV20-1 to TRBJ2-7, with D unresolved. The germline V gene has CDR1 DFQATT and CDR2 SNEGSKA (reference sequence). The length of the CDR3 is 13 residues. CDR3 in amino acids: CSAGERTIYEQYF. The DNA for the CDR3 is TGCAGTGCTGGAGAGCGCACGATCTACGAGCAGTACTTC.

This clonotype was seen a handful of times. Because the CDR3 is missing its conserved closing phenylalanine or tryptophan, this is likely a read error. The V call is TRBV27, the J call TRBJ2-4; a possible D gene is TRBD1 (6 bases). Trimming pared 6 bases from V and 0 bases from J, leaving 15 bases between. CDR1 is MNHEY and CDR2 is SMNVEV in the germline V gene (reference sequence). The CDR3 is 16 residues long. CDR3 region: CASRKTTGLAKNIQYL. CDR3 sequence (DNA): TGTGCCAGCAGGAAAACTACAGGGTTAGCCAAAAACATTCAGTACCTC.

This clonotype was seen many times. The J gene is TRBJ2-2, the V gene TRBV28; weak D call: TRBD2 (5 bases). The CDR3 is made up of 15 amino acids. V lost 5 bases and J lost 2, with 12 bases in between. Germline CDR1 MDHEN, CDR2 SYDVKM. The CDR3 nucleotides read TGTGCCAGCAGTCTACCAACTAGTAACACCGGGGAGCTGTTTTTT. It is translated as CASSLPTSNTGELFF.

The chain couples TRBV12-3 or TRBV12-4 to TRBJ2-7; D may be TRBD2 (5 bases). CDR3 length: 13 amino acids. V was cut by 3 bases and J by 3 bases, with 9 bases left in between. In DNA form, the CDR3 reads TGTGCCAGCAGTTTCTGGGAGAACTACGAGCAGTACTTC. The encoded protein is CASSFWENYEQYF.